A selection of T cell receptor beta chains follows, all from one sample in a study of patients and donors after allogeneic stem cell transplantation. TCRdb called the RT-PCR reads again in MiXCR, with one record for every CDR3 protein. The sample gives 390,000 or so distinct CDR3 sequences, roughly 17% of which show up once; less than 8% is in the top ten. The sequenced sample consisted of blood, either unsorted or a sorted T cell fraction (not recorded which). All receptors come from a human donor who was either an allogeneic HSCT recipient or a stem cell or donor lymphocyte infusion donor (not recorded which). It is not recorded whose cells these are; they may come from a transplant donor. CDR3s include the opening cysteine and the closing phenylalanine or tryptophan. A D gene is named only where the DNA matches it firmly. Rows give clone size only sometimes, using once, few, many, or a class for an expanded clone.

d_call	clone_size	cdr3_length	v_call	j_call	cdr3_aa	cdr3_nt
.	.	15	TRBV5-1	TRBJ2-3	CASSLEGVSTDTQYF	TGCGCCAGCAGCTTGGAGGGAGTAAGCACAGATACGCAGTATTTT
.	few	13	TRBV30	TRBJ1-1	CAWSVGPGTEAFF	TGTGCCTGGAGTGTAGGGCCAGGGACTGAAGCTTTCTTT
.	.	12	TRBV9	TRBJ2-1	CASSPDNNEQFF	TGTGCCAGCAGCCCCGACAACAATGAGCAGTTCTTC
.	few	13	TRBV19	TRBJ1-1	CASSGRGYTEAFF	TGTGCCAGTAGTGGGCGAGGGTACACTGAAGCTTTCTTT
TRBD2	.	16	TRBV7-9	TRBJ2-2	CASSLRSGRNTGELFF	TGTGCCAGCAGCCTCCGTAGCGGGAGGAACACCGGGGAGCTGTTTTTT
TRBD2	few	19	TRBV27	TRBJ2-3	CASSLTGLAGPRGTDTQYF	TGTGCCAGCAGTTTGACGGGACTAGCGGGACCCCGAGGCACAGATACGCAGTATTTT
.	.	14	TRBV27	TRBJ2-5	CASSPWDNPKTQYF	TGTGCCAGCAGTCCCTGGGACAATCCGAAGACCCAGTACTTC
.	.	13	TRBV20-1	TRBJ1-5	CSARKVQNQPQHF	TGCAGTGCTAGAAAGGTGCAGAATCAGCCCCAGCATTTT
TRBD1	.	16	TRBV6-5	TRBJ2-4	CASSYPGQGVLNIQYF	TGTGCCAGCAGTTATCCGGGACAGGGGGTATTAAACATTCAGTACTTC
.	once	18	TRBV20-1	TRBJ2-3	CSATEIRSSLFLEDTQYF	TGCAGTGCCACCGAAATCCGGTCTAGCCTCTTTCTAGAGGATACGCAGTATTTT
.	.	14	TRBV28	TRBJ2-2	CASSTTGHTGELFF	TGTGCCAGCAGTACCACAGGCCACACCGGGGAGCTGTTTTTT
.	few	15	TRBV18	TRBJ2-5	CASSPGGSGGETQYF	TGTGCCAGCTCACCAGGGGGATCAGGAGGGGAGACCCAGTACTTC
.	.	17	TRBV3-1	TRBJ1-5	CASTPFGGARSNQPQHF	TGTGCCAGCACCCCCTTTGGGGGGGCGCGTAGCAATCAGCCCCAGCATTTT
.	few	15	TRBV12-3/TRBV12-4	TRBJ1-1	CASSPYRDMGTEAFF	TGTGCCAGCAGCCCCTACAGGGACATGGGCACTGAAGCTTTCTTT
.	.	14	TRBV6-5	TRBJ1-2	CASSYRIVGGGYTF	TGTGCCAGCAGTTATAGGATAGTGGGTGGTGGCTACACCTTC
.	many	15	TRBV4-2	TRBJ2-1	CASSQSSGGYNEQFF	TGTGCCAGCAGCCAAAGTAGCGGAGGGTACAATGAGCAGTTCTTC
TRBD1	.	13	TRBV27	TRBJ2-7	CASSFRDRDEQYF	TGTGCCAGCAGTTTCCGGGACAGGGACGAGCAGTACTTC
TRBD1	.	13	TRBV6-1	TRBJ2-5	CASTNRGRETQYF	TGTGCCAGCACAAACAGGGGAAGAGAGACCCAGTACTTC